This entry lists 9 T cell receptor beta chains sequenced from one sample in a study of blood T cell repertoires in COVID-19. Data came from immunoSEQ multiplex PCR; TCRdb stores just in-frame clones and leaves some out. The sample lists more than 95,000 clones, approximately 88% occurring once. Source material: peripheral blood. These receptors were collected from a middle-aged man with acute or convalescent COVID-19.

The V call is TRBV11-3, the J call TRBJ2-3, with 8 nucleotides matching TRBD2. The CDR3 loop spans 14 amino acids. Looked up from germline, CDR1 is SGHNT and CDR2 is YENEEA. V lost 9 bases to trimming and J lost 0 bases; unmatched junction nucleotides: 5. The CDR3 DNA reads as TGTGCCAGTCAAACTAGCGGCAGCACAGATACGCAGTATTTT. Its translation: CASQTSGSTDTQYF.

This clone was found once. V usage is TRBV6-5 and J usage is TRBJ2-3; 7 bases map to TRBD2. The CDR3 loop spans 15 amino acids. Germline values: CDR1 MNHEY, CDR2 SVGAGI. V lost 3 bases, J lost 1 base, and 4 bases stayed unmatched. The CDR3 loop reads CASSYPSGGTDTQYF. The CDR3 DNA reads TGTGCCAGCAGTTATCCGAGCGGGGGCACAGATACGCAGTATTTT.

The chain uses TRBV30 and TRBJ1-5, with D hard to call. The CDR3 runs 14 residues. Germline V gene data show CDR1 as GTSNPN and CDR2 as SVGIG (reference sequence). Trimming pared 0 bases from V and 4 bases from J, leaving 10 bases between. CDR3 loop: CAWSVPGSNQPQHF. Written as DNA, the CDR3 is TGTGCCTGGAGTGTACCGGGTTCGAATCAGCCCCAGCATTTT.

V and J are TRBV2 and TRBJ2-7; D might be TRBD1 (6 bases). Germline V gene data show CDR1 as SNHLY and CDR2 as FYNNEI. Trimming left V 3 bases short and J 6 bases short, with 15 bases between. The CDR3 totals 14 residues. The CDR3 protein is CASSESTGSPEQYF. The CDR3 nucleotides are TGTGCCAGCAGTGAGTCAACAGGGTCCCCCGAGCAGTACTTC.

The chain uses TRBV19 and TRBJ2-3; 9 bases are a match to TRBD1. The length of the CDR3 is 14 residues. V lost 9 bases, J lost 3 bases, and 7 bases stayed unmatched. Germline V CDR1 and CDR2: LNHDA, SQIVND (reference sequence). This CDR3 is CASARDRDTDTQYF. The CDR3 DNA is TGTGCCAGCGCTCGGGACAGGGATACAGATACGCAGTATTTT.

The chain joins TRBV5-1 to TRBJ2-3; 7 bases fit TRBD1. The CDR3 loop spans 14 amino acids. The V and J ends lost 5 bases and 1 base, in that order; junction bases with no gene match: 4. Germline loops: CDR1 SGHRS, CDR2 YFSETQ. CDR3 loop: CASSKGQRTDTQYF. The CDR3 DNA reads as TGCGCCAGCAGTAAGGGACAGCGCACAGATACGCAGTATTTT.

This clone turned up a few times. This chain connects TRBV19 to TRBJ1-6, with D possibly being TRBD1 (5 bases). The CDR3 consists of 15 residues. Germline CDR1 is LNHDA and CDR2 is SQIVND (reference sequence). V lost 4 bases and J lost 8, with 15 bases in between. The CDR3 loop reads CASSTRSPGDSPLHF. The CDR3 bases are TGTGCCAGTAGTACCCGGAGCCCGGGGGATTCACCCCTCCACTTT.

This chain links TRBV5-5 with TRBJ1-5; TRBD1 matches at 7 bases. Germline CDR1 reads SGHKS; CDR2 reads YYEKEE (reference sequence). This CDR3 has 16 residues. V was pared by 0 bases and J by 3 bases, with 6 bases of the junction left unmatched. The CDR3 here is CASSLEGTANNQPQHF. DNA of the CDR3: TGTGCCAGCAGCTTGGAAGGGACAGCCAACAATCAGCCCCAGCATTTT.

The V gene is TRBV2, the J gene TRBJ2-3; D possibly corresponds to TRBD1 (6 bases). The length of the CDR3 is 14 residues. Germline values: CDR1 SNHLY, CDR2 FYNNEI. The V end was cut by 6 bases, the J end by 2 bases, with 12 bases between. The CDR3, as DNA: TGTGCCAGCAGCGGGACACCCTCCACAGATACGCAGTATTTT. It translates to CASSGTPSTDTQYF.